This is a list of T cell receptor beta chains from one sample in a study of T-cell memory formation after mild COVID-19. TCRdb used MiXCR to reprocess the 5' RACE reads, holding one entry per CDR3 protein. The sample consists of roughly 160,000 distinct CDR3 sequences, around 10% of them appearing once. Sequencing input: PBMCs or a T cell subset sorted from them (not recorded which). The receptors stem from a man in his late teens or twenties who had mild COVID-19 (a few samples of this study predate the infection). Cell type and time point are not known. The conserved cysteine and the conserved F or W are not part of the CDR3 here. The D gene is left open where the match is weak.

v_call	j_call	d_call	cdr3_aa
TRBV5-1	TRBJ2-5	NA	ATRRPGVQETQY
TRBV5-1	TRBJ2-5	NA	ASKLLTSATETQY
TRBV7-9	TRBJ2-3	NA	ANPAGTISTDTQY
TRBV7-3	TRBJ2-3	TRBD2	ASSSQGLAGREDTQY
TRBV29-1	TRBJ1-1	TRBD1	SVAQGAMNTEAF
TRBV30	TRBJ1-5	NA	AWSARSNQPQH
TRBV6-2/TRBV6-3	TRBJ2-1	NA	ASSVRGNEQF
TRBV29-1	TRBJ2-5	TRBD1	SGDRGRETQY
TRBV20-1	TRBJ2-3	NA	SAHKPGLTDTQY
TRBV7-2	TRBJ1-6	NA	ASSLALGGATRHSPLH
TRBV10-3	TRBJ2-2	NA	AITAGTDTNTGELF
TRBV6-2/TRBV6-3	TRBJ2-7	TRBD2	ASSKGLADSYEQY
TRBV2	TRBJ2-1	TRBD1	ASSGTGTPNEQF
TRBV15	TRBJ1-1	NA	ATSGRNTEAF
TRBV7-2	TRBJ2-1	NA	ASSLSPAKQEQF
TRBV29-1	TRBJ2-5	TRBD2	SVARAGGQETQY
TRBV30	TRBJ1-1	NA	AWTPTQGRNTEAF
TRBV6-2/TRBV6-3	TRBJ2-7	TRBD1	ASSRGPYEQY
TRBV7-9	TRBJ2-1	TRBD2	ASSFRTSRSSYNEQF
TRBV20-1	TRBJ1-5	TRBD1	SAITGVSQPQH
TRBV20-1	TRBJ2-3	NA	SASQGGGVDTQY
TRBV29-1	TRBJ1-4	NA	SVERGNSGNEKLF
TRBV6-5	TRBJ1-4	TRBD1	ASRTGRNNEKLF
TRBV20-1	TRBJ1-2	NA	SVEQGYGYT
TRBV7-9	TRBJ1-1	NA	ASSPIGGTEAF
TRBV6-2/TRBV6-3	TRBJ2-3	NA	ASSYGTASTDTQY
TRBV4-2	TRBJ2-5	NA	ASSRTQGGETQY
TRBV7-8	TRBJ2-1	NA	ASSLAPPAASSYNEQF
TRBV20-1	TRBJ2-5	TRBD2	SADPTSGGGETQY
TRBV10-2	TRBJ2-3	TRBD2	AIQAGVRTDTQY
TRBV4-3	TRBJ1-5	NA	ASSQDRWGNQPQH
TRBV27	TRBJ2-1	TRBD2	ASGTSGGNEQF
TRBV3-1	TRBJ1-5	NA	ASSRLAGQPQH
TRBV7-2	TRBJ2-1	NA	ASSLAGLGGKQF
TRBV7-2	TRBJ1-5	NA	ASSLARGTNQPQH
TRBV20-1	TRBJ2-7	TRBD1	SAQRDRGYEQY
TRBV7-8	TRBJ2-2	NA	ASSSIRVGRKNTGELF
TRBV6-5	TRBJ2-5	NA	ASGSPETQY
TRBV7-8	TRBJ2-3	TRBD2	ASSPGLAGGPSTDTQY
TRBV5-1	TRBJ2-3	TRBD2	ASSRRTSGGLTDTQY
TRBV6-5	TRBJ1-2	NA	ASSYSGRRSGGYT
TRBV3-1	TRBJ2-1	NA	ASRAGHEQF
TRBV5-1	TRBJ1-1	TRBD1	ASSQPGTGANTEAF
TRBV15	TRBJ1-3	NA	ATSIDGSSGNTIY
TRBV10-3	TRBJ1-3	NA	AISDTGKTGNTIY
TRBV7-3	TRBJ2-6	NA	ASSPNHISGANVLT
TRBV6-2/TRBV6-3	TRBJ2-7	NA	ASSSQVGYEQY
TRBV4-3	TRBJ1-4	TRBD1	ASSQVATGGSEKLF
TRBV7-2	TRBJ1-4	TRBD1	ASSQDRDNEKLF
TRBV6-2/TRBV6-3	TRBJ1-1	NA	ASSYQNTEAF
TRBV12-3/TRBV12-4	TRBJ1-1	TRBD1	ASSPKTGGYTEAF
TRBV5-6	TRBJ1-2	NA	ASSLELDRPLGYGYT
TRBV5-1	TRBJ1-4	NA	ASSLEAQGEKLF
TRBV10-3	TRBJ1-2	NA	ATLSPGPRGYT
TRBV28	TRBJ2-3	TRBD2	ASQLAGVQDTQY
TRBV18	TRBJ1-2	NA	ASLPERGGGGYT
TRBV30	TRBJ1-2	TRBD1	AWSKTGGSAYGYT
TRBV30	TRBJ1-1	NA	AWSVLGSNTEAF